Shown below are 23 T cell receptor beta chains from a single sample sequenced in a study of blood T cells in healthy people across ages. With a J-beta primer mix and a sample-barcoded 5' primer, a second PCR ran roughly 6 to 11 cycles. From the 5' RACE reads, TCRdb called clonotypes with MiXCR, one entry per CDR3 protein. The sample includes about 1.1 million distinct CDR3 sequences, 35% to 40% of them seen just once. Sequenced sample: blood. The receptors derive from a man between 18 and 35 years old in good health.

With regard to this clonotype: At one of its ends the junction is not consistent with the germline gene, which may arise from a read error. The DNA of the CDR3 is TGTGCCAGCAGCACCCAGCGGGGGACCTCCGACGAGCAGTACTTC. The encoded protein is CASSTQRGTSDEQYF. The chain uses TRBV7-2 and TRBJ2-7, with 8 bases that match TRBD2. This CDR3 contains 15 residues. Germline lookup yields CDR1 SGHTA and CDR2 FQGNSA.

This clonotype was counted a few times. This CDR3 reads CASRPGANVLTF. The CDR3 region has the DNA TGTGCCAGCAGGCCCGGGGCCAACGTCCTGACTTTC. V usage is TRBV6-2 or TRBV6-3 and J usage is TRBJ2-6; D is unresolved. Between the trimmed V and J ends, which lost 6 bases and 4 bases, there was a span of 4 bases. Germline assignment: CDR1 MNHEY and CDR2 SVGEGT. The CDR3 has 12 residues.

V usage is TRBV2 and J usage is TRBJ2-6, with D possibly matching TRBD1 (6 bases). From germline, CDR1 is SNHLY and CDR2 FYNNEI. This CDR3 is 17 amino acids long. Trimming left V 1 base short and J 0 bases short, with 10 bases between. DNA of the CDR3: TGTGCCAGCAGTGAAGTCAGGGGACCCTCTGGGGCCAACGTCCTGACTTTC. This sequence encodes CASSEVRGPSGANVLTF.

The rearrangement joins TRBV18 to TRBJ1-1; D ambiguous. V lost 2 bases, J lost 4 bases, and 8 bases lay in between. The CDR3 is 13 residues long. Germline CDR1 is KGHSH and CDR2 is LQKENI. The chain's CDR3 is CASSPTVTTEAFF. The DNA of the CDR3 is TGTGCCAGCTCACCAACGGTGACCACTGAAGCTTTCTTT.

The V call is TRBV3-1, the J call TRBJ2-1; 7 nucleotides match TRBD1. The J segment lost 1 base and the V segment lost 3 bases, leaving 9 bases of the junction unmatched. Germline V lookup: CDR1 LGHDT, CDR2 YNNKEL (reference sequence). This CDR3 comprises 17 residues. DNA for the CDR3: TGTGCCAGCAGCCAGAACAGGGGTGCGAGGTCCTACAATGAGCAGTTCTTC. Translating it yields CASSQNRGARSYNEQFF.

As for this clonotype: One end of the junction does not line up with germline, which may come from a read error. The rearrangement uses TRBV6-5 and TRBJ1-2, with TRBD1 as a possible D gene (5 bases). Looked up from germline, CDR1 is MNHEY and CDR2 is SVGAGI. The CDR3 has 14 residues. CDR3 nucleotides: TGTGCCAGCAGGTCCTCGGGGGGACGCTATAGCTACACCTTC. Translation: CASRSSGGRYSYTF.

The chain carries TRBV12-3 or TRBV12-4 and TRBJ2-3; 11 nucleotides match TRBD1. The CDR3 sequence is 16 residues long. After removal of 7 bases from V and 5 bases from J, the junction contained 11 bases not matched to a gene. The CDR3 nucleotides are TGTGCCAGCAAAAACACAGGACAGGGGGCAGGAGATACGCAGTATTTT. This gives the protein CASKNTGQGAGDTQYF.

This clonotype has a handful of counts. This chain links TRBV12-3 or TRBV12-4 with TRBJ2-1, with a possible D match to TRBD2 (6 bases). This CDR3 has 15 residues. V shed 6 bases and J shed 8 bases, with 20 bases lying between them. The CDR3 DNA reads TGTGCCAGCAGCTCGAACGGACTATCTCTCGATGAGCAGTTCTTC. Translation: CASSSNGLSLDEQFF.

Concerning this clonotype itself: A read error may be the cause here, since a much bigger clone is one base away. The rearrangement joins TRBV10-3 to TRBJ2-5; 7 nucleotides line up with TRBD2. Germline assignment: CDR1 ENHRY and CDR2 SYGVKD. J was trimmed by 11 bases and V by 3 bases; bases with no gene match: 6. This CDR3 is built from 12 residues. This CDR3 is CAISDGGREQYF. The CDR3 bases are TGTGCCATCAGTGACGGGGGGAGAGAGCAGTACTTC.

This chain uses TRBV5-6 with TRBJ2-1; D is perhaps TRBD2 (6 bases). Trimming pared 2 bases from V and 3 bases from J, leaving 12 bases between. Per germline, CDR1 SGHDT and CDR2 YYEEEE. This CDR3 is built from 15 residues. CDR3 protein: CASSLTGAGYNEQFF. The CDR3 DNA follows: TGTGCCAGCAGCTTAACGGGAGCCGGCTACAATGAGCAGTTCTTC.

This sequence joins TRBV7-2 and TRBJ2-7; weak D call: TRBD2 (6 bases). Germline V gene lookup returns CDR1 SGHTA and CDR2 FQGNSA. Trimming shortened V by 2 bases and J by 2 bases, and 13 bases separated the two germline ends. CDR3 length: 15 residues. The CDR3 region has the DNA TGTGCCAGCAGCTTAATGTTCGGGAGCACCTACGAGCAGTACTTC. It codes for CASSLMFGSTYEQYF.

The V call is TRBV7-9, the J call TRBJ2-1; weak D call: TRBD1 (5 bases). The germline gives CDR1 SEHNR, CDR2 FQNEAQ (reference sequence). With 4 bases removed from V and 2 bases from J, the gap between germline ends came to 12 bases. This CDR3 has 15 amino acids. CDR3 sequence (DNA): TGTGCCAGCAGCTACCTTCTGGGGCCCTACAATGAGCAGTTCTTC. Translating gives CASSYLLGPYNEQFF.

This clonotype has only a few counts. Mismatch with germline at one junction end may stem from a read error. This chain links TRBV27 with TRBJ2-5; D is possibly TRBD2 (5 bases). Germline CDR1 reads MNHEY; CDR2 reads SMNVEV (reference sequence). CDR3 length: 13 amino acids. The CDR3 here is CANSLQRGETQYF. CDR3 DNA sequence: TGTGCCAACAGTTTACAGCGAGGGGAGACCCAGTACTTC.

The rearrangement joins TRBV2 to TRBJ1-6, with 7 positions matching TRBD1. This CDR3 contains 15 residues. V lost 4 bases to trimming and J lost 7 bases; unmatched junction nucleotides: 7. Germline V gene sequence: CDR1 SNHLY, CDR2 FYNNEI. The CDR3 DNA follows: TGTGCCAGCAGTGTAATGGGACAGAGCAATTCACCCCTCCACTTT. It specifies CASSVMGQSNSPLHF. The complete variable domain, with remaining parts taken from reference TRBV2 and TRBJ1-6, reads EPEVTQTPSHQVTQMGQEVILRCVPISNHLYFYWYRQILGQKVEFLVSFYNNEISEKSEIFDDQFSVERPDGSNFTLKIRSTKLEDSAMYFCASSVMGQSNSPLHFGNGTRLTVT.

The J gene is TRBJ1-1, the V gene TRBV20-1; the D gene is possibly TRBD1 (5 bases). The germline gives CDR1 DFQATT, CDR2 SNEGSKA (reference sequence). This CDR3 is 14 amino acids long. Trimming removed 7 bases from V and 0 bases from J, with 15 bases in between. This chain's CDR3 is CSVPAEGLNTEAFF. CDR3 DNA sequence: TGCAGTGTCCCGGCGGAGGGGTTGAACACTGAAGCTTTCTTT.

V gene TRBV12-3 or TRBV12-4 combines with J gene TRBJ1-3, with D perhaps TRBD1 (6 bases). The CDR3 runs 14 residues. The V and J ends lost 6 bases and 2 bases respectively, with 11 bases between them. CDR3 in amino acids: CASREDRPGNTIYF. In nucleotides, the CDR3 is TGTGCCAGCAGAGAGGACAGACCTGGAAACACCATATATTTT.

The chain has TRBV29-1 and TRBJ1-2, with 9 bases lining up with TRBD1. The CDR3 totals 13 residues. CDR1 and CDR2 (germline): SQVTM, ANQGSEA. Trimming took 5 bases from V and 2 from J; bases not matched to a gene: 3. Here the CDR3 DNA reads TGCAGCGTTCCCGACAGGGGGAACTATGGCTACACCTTC. This codes for CSVPDRGNYGYTF.

The sample holds a few counts of this clonotype. The rearrangement links TRBV4-1 to TRBJ1-2, with 7 bases that match TRBD1. The trim removed 6 bases at V and 1 base at J, leaving 8 bases unmatched. The CDR3 contains 15 residues. The germline gives CDR1 MGHRA, CDR2 YSYEKL. CDR3 DNA: TGCGCCAGCAGACGCCCGCAGGGGGGTAACTATGGCTACACCTTC. This sequence encodes CASRRPQGGNYGYTF.

This clonotype was counted between two and nine times. The chain combines TRBV9 with TRBJ2-3; D is undetermined. The CDR3 runs to 16 residues. Germline V lookup: CDR1 SGDLS, CDR2 YYNGEE. Trimming pared 1 base from V and 4 bases from J, leaving 16 bases between. This CDR3 reads CASSVRDTLRPDTQYF. CDR3 bases: TGTGCCAGCAGCGTACGCGACACTCTAAGGCCAGATACGCAGTATTTT.

CDR3 DNA: TGTGCCAGCAGGGCGTCACAGGGATGGCGTGAAAAACTGTTTTTT. Protein: CASRASQGWREKLFF. The J gene is TRBJ1-4, the V gene TRBV6-2 or TRBV6-3, with D perhaps matching TRBD1 (6 bases). Per the germline V gene, CDR1 is MNHEY and CDR2 is SVGEGT. The CDR3 is 15 residues long. Trimming stripped 6 bases from V and 7 bases from J, with 18 bases between.

The V and J genes are TRBV6-1 and TRBJ1-4, with D perhaps matching TRBD1 (6 bases). The CDR3 covers 16 residues. The germline V gene encodes CDR1 MNHNS and CDR2 SASEGT. V lost 5 bases to trimming and J lost 11 bases, with 24 bases between them. CDR3 sequence (DNA): TGTGCCAGCAGTCCCTTAACCGACAGGACGACGATGAAACTGTTTTTT. Encoded protein: CASSPLTDRTTMKLFF.

The chain couples TRBV12-3 or TRBV12-4 to TRBJ2-4; tentatively, D is TRBD1 (6 bases). Trimming removed 3 bases at V and 2 bases at J, with 14 bases between. The CDR3 is made up of 16 amino acids. In DNA, the CDR3 is TGTGCCAGCAGTTTTGGGGGCGGATCGTCCAAAAACATTCAGTACTTC. Translating it yields CASSFGGGSSKNIQYF.

This clonotype turned up a few times. The chain recombines TRBV12-3 or TRBV12-4 with TRBJ2-5; D is ambiguous. The CDR3 totals 13 residues. V lost 8 bases and J lost 13, with 23 bases in between. The CDR3 DNA reads as TGTGCCAGCTGCCCTTCTTGGGATTTATTGGCGTACTTC. Protein product: CASCPSWDLLAYF.